There are a few counts of the clone carrying this TCR beta chain. Enrollees, roughly 18 to 90 years old, lived in approximately 25 US areas. Two negative PCRs, clearance, or symptom resolution were required of recovered Cohort 3 donors. The record originates from a study of blood T cell repertoires in COVID-19. This CDR3 spans 15 amino acids. J gave up 4 bases and V 6 bases, and 11 bases lay outside the gene matches. Germline V CDR1 and CDR2: MGHRA, YSYEKL. Using immunoSEQ multiplex PCR, the repertoire was profiled, and TCRdb retains in-frame clones only, with some absent. The repertoire has some 400,000 clones, over 85% of them found once; the top ten carry about 1.7%.

What was sequenced was PBMCs or T cells enriched from blood (not recorded which). The chain carries TRBV4-1 and TRBJ1-2, with 7 bases fitting TRBD1. This TCR derives from a woman aged 25-40 years who had recovered from COVID-19. The CDR3, as DNA: TGCGCCAGCAGAACTGCGGACAGGAGAGCCTATGGCTACACCTTC. It specifies CASRTADRRAYGYTF.